This T cell receptor (beta chain) was retrieved from a study of control samples from healthy donors and cancer patients. Data came from immunoSEQ multiplex PCR; TCRdb stores just in-frame clones and leaves some out. The sample has 79,000 or so clones, roughly nine tenths seen once. Trimming left V 8 bases short and J 2 bases short, with 6 bases between. Germline CDR1 and CDR2: MDHEN and SYDVKM. This CDR3 contains 11 residues. The sample taken for sequencing was PBMCs. The origin of this receptor is a woman between 50 and 59 years old with colorectal cancer. This chain joins TRBV28 and TRBJ1-2, with TRBD1 as a possible D gene (5 bases). CDR3 region: CASAGNYGYTF. The DNA for the CDR3 is TGTGCCAGCGCAGGGAACTATGGCTACACCTTC.